Below are 4 T cell receptor beta chains sequenced from a single sample in a study of monozygotic twins with inflammatory bowel disease. TCRdb reprocessed the 5' RACE reads, with one entry per CDR3 protein and no DNA. This table holds around 380,000 distinct CDR3 sequences. Sequenced input: blood. These receptors all come from a human donor with ulcerative colitis or Crohn's disease, or a healthy co-twin of an affected twin (not recorded which).

This chain uses TRBV20-1 with TRBJ2-3; TCRdb indicates TRBD2, and absent DNA this call remains unverified. Germline loops: CDR1 DFQATT, CDR2 SNEGSKA (reference sequence). The CDR3 totals 15 residues. Here the CDR3 reads CSARRGGYSTDTQYF.

The genes are TRBV6-5 and TRBJ2-3; with no DNA, the TCRdb D assignment of TRBD1 cannot be verified. The CDR3 loop spans 16 amino acids. Germline V lookup: CDR1 MNHEY, CDR2 SVGAGI. The CDR3: CASSFFRDRGLDTQYF.

The genes are TRBV5-6 and TRBJ2-7; lacking DNA, the TRBD2 call made by TCRdb goes unchecked. Germline V gene data show CDR1 as SGHDT and CDR2 as YYEEEE. This CDR3 has 15 residues. The CDR3 loop is CASSLGLAQPYEQYF.

V and J are TRBV29-1 and TRBJ2-5. CDR1 and CDR2 (germline): SQVTM, ANQGSEA. The CDR3 is 14 amino acids. The CDR3 region is CSVESQESPETQYF.